This entry features one T cell receptor beta chain sequence. The sample originates from a study of blood T cell repertoires in COVID-19. TCRdb's copy holds only in-frame clones and misses some; the assay was immunoSEQ multiplex PCR. The table includes tens of thousands of clones, about 83% detected once. V dropped 0 bases and J dropped 9; count of bases not matched to a gene: 4. This CDR3 is 14 amino acids long. Germline V CDR1 and CDR2: SGDLS, YYNGEE. The rearrangement joins TRBV9 to TRBJ2-1; 9 bases agree with TRBD2. This clonotype originated in a man aged 55 to 70 with acute or convalescent COVID-19. Sequencing was done on a sample of peripheral blood. The CDR3 sequence is CASSVEGSGGEQFF. Written as DNA, the CDR3 is TGTGCCAGCAGCGTAGAGGGTAGCGGGGGTGAGCAGTTCTTC. The full variable domain, with the rest looked up from reference TRBV9 and TRBJ2-1, is DSGVTQTPKHLITATGQRVTLRCSPRSGDLSVYWYQQSLDQGLQFLIQYYNGEERAKGNILERFSAQQFPDLHSELNLSSLELGDSALYFCASSVEGSGGEQFFGPGTRLTVL.